These 21 T cell receptor beta chains were all obtained from the same sample, sequenced in a study of control samples from healthy donors and cancer patients. Assay: immunoSEQ multiplex PCR; the TCRdb copy retains only in-frame clones and omits some. The sample holds 54,000 or so clones, 85% to 95% seen once. The source material was blood. These TCRs come from a man aged 30 to 45 in good health.

The CDR3 DNA reads as TGTGCCAGCAGTTTTCTAACCGGGACAGGGGGGTCCTACGAGCAGTACTTC. It encodes CASSFLTGTGGSYEQYF. The rearrangement joins TRBV28 to TRBJ2-7, with TRBD1 identical over 11 bases. This CDR3 has 17 amino acids. Germline V CDR1 and CDR2: MDHEN, SYDVKM. After removal of 3 bases from V and 1 base from J, the junction contained 8 bases not matched to a gene.

The V call is TRBV3-1 (or the pseudogene TRBV3-2), the J call TRBJ1-4; no reliable D call. CDR1 LGHDT and CDR2 YNNKEL come from the germline V gene (reference sequence). The CDR3 extends over 14 amino acids. V was trimmed by 2 bases and J by 7 bases, leaving 11 bases between them. The CDR3 DNA reads as TGTGCCAGCAGCCAAAAAGGTCCCGGTGAAAAACTGTTTTTT. Translating it yields CASSQKGPGEKLFF.

The chain employs TRBV10-3 and TRBJ1-4, with a weak D call TRBD1 (5 bases). Per germline, CDR1 ENHRY and CDR2 SYGVKD. CDR3 size: 16 residues. Trimming removed 0 bases at V and 10 bases at J, with 18 bases between. CDR3 region: CAISESVGPGSRKLFF. The CDR3 bases are TGTGCCATCAGTGAGTCCGTGGGGCCGGGGTCCAGAAAACTGTTTTTT.

The J gene is TRBJ2-5, the V gene TRBV11-2; D is perhaps TRBD1 (6 bases). Germline V lookup: CDR1 SGHAT, CDR2 FQNNGV. The CDR3 consists of 16 residues. V gave up 0 bases and J gave up 5 bases, with 16 bases separating them. CDR3 bases: TGTGCCAGCAGCTTAGACCCCAGGGGCCCTGGGGAGACCCAGTACTTC. Translation: CASSLDPRGPGETQYF.

The chain is built from TRBV5-5 and TRBJ2-5; no clear D. This CDR3 is built from 13 residues. Trimming cost V 3 bases and J 5 bases, with 11 bases left between them. Germline assignment: CDR1 SGHKS and CDR2 YYEKEE (reference sequence). The DNA of the CDR3 is TGTGCCAGCAGCTGGGTGGGCCGCGAGACCCAGTACTTC. The encoded protein is CASSWVGRETQYF.

This chain joins TRBV3-1 (or the pseudogene TRBV3-2) and TRBJ2-7; a possible D gene is TRBD2 (6 bases). Trimming stripped 0 bases from V and 6 bases from J, with 6 bases between. In germline, CDR1 is LGHDT, CDR2 YNNKEL (reference sequence). The CDR3 contains 12 residues. The CDR3 DNA sequence: TGTGCCAGCAGCCAAGAGGGAGGCGAGCAGTACTTC. Translated: CASSQEGGEQYF.

The rearrangement uses TRBV14 and TRBJ2-3; 9 bases fit TRBD1. CDR3 length: 17 residues. Germline CDR1 and CDR2: SGHDN and FVKESK. V gave up 4 bases and J gave up 8 bases; unmatched junction bases: 16. The DNA of the CDR3 is TGTGCCAGCAGCCCGGGAAGTTTGGGACAGGGAGGAGGTACGCAGTATTTT. As protein: CASSPGSLGQGGGTQYF.

The rearrangement uses TRBV20-1 and TRBJ2-5; D not certain. CDR3 length: 10 amino acids. Trimming cost V 3 bases and J 5 bases, with 4 bases left between them. CDR1 is DFQATT and CDR2 is SNEGSKA in the germline V gene (reference sequence). The CDR3 here is CSARIETQYF. CDR3 DNA sequence: TGCAGTGCTAGGATCGAGACCCAGTACTTC.

The chain employs TRBV9 and TRBJ2-1, with 10 bases lining up with TRBD1. The CDR3 totals 20 residues. The V segment lost 0 bases and the J segment 0 bases; nucleotides outside the gene matches: 12. The germline CDR1 and CDR2 sequences are SGDLS and YYNGEE. In DNA form, the CDR3 reads TGTGCCAGCAGCGTAGGAATTTTGGGACAGGGGCCGACCTCCTACAATGAGCAGTTCTTC. It encodes CASSVGILGQGPTSYNEQFF.

The chain joins TRBV7-2 to TRBJ1-1; 9 bases align to TRBD1. The ends lost 3 bases at V and 5 bases at J; junction bases unmatched: 7. CDR3 length equals 15 residues. The germline V gene has CDR1 SGHTA and CDR2 FQGNSA. The CDR3: CASSLGDRGETEAFF. CDR3 nucleotide sequence: TGTGCCAGCAGCTTGGGTGACAGGGGGGAAACTGAAGCTTTCTTT.

The chain combines TRBV28 with TRBJ1-4; possibly TRBD1 for D (5 bases). CDR3 length: 11 amino acids. CDR1 and CDR2 (germline): MDHEN, SYDVKM. V was clipped by 6 bases and J by 7 bases, with 6 bases between them. CDR3 sequence: CASRDSEKLFF. For the CDR3, the DNA is TGTGCCAGCAGAGACAGTGAAAAACTGTTTTTT.

V is TRBV9 and J is TRBJ2-7, with D uncertain. The CDR3 loop spans 9 amino acids. V was trimmed by 2 bases and J by 9 bases, leaving 3 bases between them. Germline V CDR1 and CDR2: SGDLS, YYNGEE. For the CDR3, the DNA is TGTGCCAGCAGCGTCGGGCAGTACTTC. Its protein is CASSVGQYF.

The J gene is TRBJ2-3, the V gene TRBV4-3, with a possible D match to TRBD1 (6 bases). The CDR3 runs 16 residues. Per germline, CDR1 LGHNA and CDR2 YSLEER. V gave up 0 bases and J gave up 4 bases, with 14 bases separating them. The CDR3 reads CASSQDARGWADTQYF. CDR3 bases: TGCGCCAGCAGCCAAGATGCCAGGGGTTGGGCAGATACGCAGTATTTT.

This chain connects TRBV27 to TRBJ1-5, with a tentative D call TRBD1 (6 bases). CDR1 and CDR2 from the germline V gene are MNHEY and SMNVEV (reference sequence). Trimming left V 6 bases short and J 5 bases short, with 11 bases between. The CDR3 loop spans 13 amino acids. The CDR3 region is CASSDRNYQPQHF. CDR3 nucleotides: TGTGCCAGCAGCGACAGGAACTATCAGCCCCAGCATTTT.

This CDR3 reads CASSQDYYNEQFF. The CDR3 DNA is TGTGCCAGCAGTCAGGACTACTACAATGAGCAGTTCTTC. J is TRBJ2-1 and V is TRBV28; D might be TRBD2 (6 bases). The CDR3 has 13 residues. The germline V gene encodes CDR1 MDHEN and CDR2 SYDVKM. V shed 5 bases and J shed 3 bases, with 8 bases lying between them.

This chain connects TRBV7-9 to TRBJ1-1; TRBD1 agrees at 8 bases. V lost 0 bases to trimming and J lost 5 bases; unmatched junction nucleotides: 5. Germline loops: CDR1 SEHNR, CDR2 FQNEAQ (reference sequence). The CDR3 runs to 15 residues. The CDR3 spells CASSLAPGGRTEAFF. The CDR3 nucleotides read TGTGCCAGCAGCTTAGCGCCAGGGGGCCGGACTGAAGCTTTCTTT.

The chain combines TRBV10-3 with TRBJ2-7, with D maybe TRBD2 (5 bases). V was shortened by 4 bases and J by 2 bases, with 9 bases between the two germline ends. Germline CDR1 is ENHRY and CDR2 is SYGVKD. This CDR3 spans 13 amino acids. CDR3 residues: CAISGGPPYEQYF. The CDR3 nucleotides read TGTGCCATCAGTGGAGGGCCCCCCTACGAGCAGTACTTC.

The chain joins TRBV28 to TRBJ1-2; unclear D gene. Per germline, CDR1 MDHEN and CDR2 SYDVKM. This CDR3 region has 19 residues. V gave up 5 bases and J gave up 2 bases, with 27 bases separating them. CDR3 amino acids: CASSVSPLVDPPTNYGYTF. In DNA form, the CDR3 reads TGTGCCAGCAGTGTTTCTCCCCTAGTAGACCCACCTACAAACTATGGCTACACCTTC.

This sequence joins TRBV7-2 and TRBJ2-4; D not resolved. Germline assignment: CDR1 SGHTA and CDR2 FQGNSA. V lost 2 bases and J 3 bases, leaving 11 bases between the germline ends. CDR3 length equals 15 residues. CDR3 in DNA: TGTGCCAGCAGCTTAAAGATTTGGGACAAAAACATTCAGTACTTC. Translation gives CASSLKIWDKNIQYF.

The chain uses TRBV10-2 and TRBJ1-1, with no clear D. Germline values: CDR1 WSHSY, CDR2 SAAADI. Trimming removed 1 base at V and 0 bases at J, with 6 bases between. This CDR3 is 14 amino acids long. DNA for the CDR3: TGCGCCAGCAGTGAGTGGCAAATGAACACTGAAGCTTTCTTT. Residues: CASSEWQMNTEAFF.

The genes are TRBV5-1 and TRBJ1-1; 9 bases fit TRBD1. This CDR3 has 14 residues. Looked up from germline, CDR1 is SGHRS and CDR2 is YFSETQ. The ends lost 3 bases at V and 1 base at J; junction bases unmatched: 1. The CDR3 reads CASSWDRENTEAFF. CDR3 in DNA: TGCGCCAGCAGCTGGGACAGGGAGAACACTGAAGCTTTCTTT.